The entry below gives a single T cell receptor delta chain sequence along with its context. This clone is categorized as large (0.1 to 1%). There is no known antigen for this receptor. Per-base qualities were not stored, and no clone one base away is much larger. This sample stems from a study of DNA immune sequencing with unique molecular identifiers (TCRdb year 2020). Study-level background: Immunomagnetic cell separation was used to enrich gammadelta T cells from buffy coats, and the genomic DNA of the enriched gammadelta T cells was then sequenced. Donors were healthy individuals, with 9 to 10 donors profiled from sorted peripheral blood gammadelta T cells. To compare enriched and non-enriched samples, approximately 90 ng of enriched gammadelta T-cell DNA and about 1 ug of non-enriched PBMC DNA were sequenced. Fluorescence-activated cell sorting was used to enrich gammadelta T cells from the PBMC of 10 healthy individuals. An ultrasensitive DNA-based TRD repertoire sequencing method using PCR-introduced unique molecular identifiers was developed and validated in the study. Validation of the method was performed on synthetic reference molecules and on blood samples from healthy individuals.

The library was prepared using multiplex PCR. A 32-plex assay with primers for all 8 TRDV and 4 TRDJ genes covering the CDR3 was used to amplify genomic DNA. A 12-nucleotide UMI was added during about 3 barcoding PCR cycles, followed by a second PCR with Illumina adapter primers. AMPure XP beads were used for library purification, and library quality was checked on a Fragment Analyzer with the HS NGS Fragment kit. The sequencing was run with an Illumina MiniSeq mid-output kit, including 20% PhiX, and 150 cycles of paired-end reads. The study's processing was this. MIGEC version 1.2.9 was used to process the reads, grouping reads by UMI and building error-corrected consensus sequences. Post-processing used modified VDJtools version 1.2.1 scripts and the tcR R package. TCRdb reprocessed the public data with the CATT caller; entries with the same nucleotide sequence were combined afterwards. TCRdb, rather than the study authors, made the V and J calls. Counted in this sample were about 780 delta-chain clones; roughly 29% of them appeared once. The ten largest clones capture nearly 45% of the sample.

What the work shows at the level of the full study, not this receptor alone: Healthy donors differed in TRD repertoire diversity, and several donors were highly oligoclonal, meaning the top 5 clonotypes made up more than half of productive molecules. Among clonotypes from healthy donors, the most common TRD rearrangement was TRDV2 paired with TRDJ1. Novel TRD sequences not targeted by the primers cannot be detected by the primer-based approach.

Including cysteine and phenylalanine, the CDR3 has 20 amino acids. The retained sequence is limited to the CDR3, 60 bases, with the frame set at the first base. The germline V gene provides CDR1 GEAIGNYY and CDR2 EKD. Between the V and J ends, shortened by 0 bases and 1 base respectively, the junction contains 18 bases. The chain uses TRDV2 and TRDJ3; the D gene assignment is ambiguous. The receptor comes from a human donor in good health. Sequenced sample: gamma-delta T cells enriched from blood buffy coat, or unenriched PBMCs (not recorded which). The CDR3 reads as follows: CACDTLEHKNASWDTRQMFF. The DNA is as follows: TGTGCCTGTGACACCCTTGAACATAAGAACGCTTCCTGGGACACCCGACAGATGTTTTTC.